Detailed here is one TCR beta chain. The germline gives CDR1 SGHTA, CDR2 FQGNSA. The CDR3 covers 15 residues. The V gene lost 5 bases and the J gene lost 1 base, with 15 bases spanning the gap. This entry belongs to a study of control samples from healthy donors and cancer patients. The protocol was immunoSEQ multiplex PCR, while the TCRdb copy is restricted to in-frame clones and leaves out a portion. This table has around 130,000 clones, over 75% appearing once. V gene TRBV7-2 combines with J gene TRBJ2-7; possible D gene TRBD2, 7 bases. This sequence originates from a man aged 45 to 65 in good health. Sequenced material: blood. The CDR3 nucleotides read TGTGCCAGCAGCCCGGGCGGGGGCGTGTCCTACGAGCAGTACTTC. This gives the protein CASSPGGGVSYEQYF.